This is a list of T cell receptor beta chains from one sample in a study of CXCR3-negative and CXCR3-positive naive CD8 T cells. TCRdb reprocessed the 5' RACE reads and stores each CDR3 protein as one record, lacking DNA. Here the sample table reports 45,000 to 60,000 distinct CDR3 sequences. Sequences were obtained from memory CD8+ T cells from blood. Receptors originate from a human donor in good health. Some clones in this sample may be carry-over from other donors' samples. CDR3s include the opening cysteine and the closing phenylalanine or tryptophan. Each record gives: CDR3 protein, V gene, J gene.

CASSPLSRNNEQFF,TRBV12-3/TRBV12-4,TRBJ2-1
CASSVDRGYSGNTIYF,TRBV9,TRBJ1-3
CASSLQGFAYEQYF,TRBV7-8,TRBJ2-7
CASSAPGGYLAKNIQYF,TRBV7-9,TRBJ2-4
CASSLAGALQYF,TRBV7-2,TRBJ2-3
CAISESGGNYEQYF,TRBV10-3,TRBJ2-7
CSVEGFRDSNYEQYF,TRBV29-1,TRBJ2-7
CASSTPWTASSYEQYF,TRBV28,TRBJ2-7
CAISEKGQGVHNEQFF,TRBV10-3,TRBJ2-1
CASSYNPVSGGLRDEQFF,TRBV4-3,TRBJ2-1
CASSFYWGHHEQYF,TRBV5-5,TRBJ2-7
CASSDRSNTEAFF,TRBV2,TRBJ1-1
CSSSLVGGDTEAFF,TRBV7-9,TRBJ1-1
CASREDEWANYEQYF,TRBV5-1,TRBJ2-7
CASSGGVDTEAFF,TRBV9,TRBJ1-1
CSVVELTGANVLTF,TRBV29-1,TRBJ2-6
CASSTQGDHQETQYF,TRBV7-2,TRBJ2-5
CASSQHGENIQYF,TRBV4-1,TRBJ2-4
CASNPRLDSSYEQYF,TRBV6-2/TRBV6-3,TRBJ2-7
CSVDAGNTIYF,TRBV29-1,TRBJ1-3
CSVDGDGGLTETQYF,TRBV29-1,TRBJ2-5
CSARGTANTEAFF,TRBV20-1,TRBJ1-1
CSVEEGSSYNEQFF,TRBV29-1,TRBJ2-1
CSVLWGNTGELFF,TRBV29-1,TRBJ2-2
CASSVWTGVSDQPQHF,TRBV2,TRBJ1-5
CASSLVISGGAEAFF,TRBV18,TRBJ1-1
CASSLPPGQGTYEQYF,TRBV7-9,TRBJ2-7
CASSLSSRGWSYF,TRBV7-8,TRBJ2-3
CASSPASYEQYF,TRBV12-3/TRBV12-4,TRBJ2-7
CASSQDVTGGLNTEAFF,TRBV4-2,TRBJ1-1
CASSESGGDEKFF,TRBV10-2,TRBJ2-1
CASRYRGDTGEVFF,TRBV2,TRBJ2-2
CASTTLGTENYEQYF,TRBV28,TRBJ2-7
CASSLAEYEQYF,TRBV7-2,TRBJ2-7
CASSAGDGDTGELFF,TRBV6-1,TRBJ2-2
CTSSLGQGIIYEQYF,TRBV5-1,TRBJ2-7
CSVDFSGYNEQFF,TRBV29-1,TRBJ2-1